This T cell receptor (beta chain) was documented in a study of cytomegalovirus exposure and HLA in healthy donors. Study-level results: Generally TCR sequences proved uncommon, though certain public TCRs appeared in numerous donors. Specificity for CMV antigens was confirmed in vitro for a few of the CMV-associated chains. According to a subsequent analysis, TCR clusters identified in the first cohort showed a tendency to co-occur across the roughly 120 validation repertoires.

CDR3 length: 12 amino acids. Germline-derived CDR1 and CDR2 are SGHKS and YYEKEE (reference sequence). Trimming took off 0 bases at V and 5 bases at J, with 5 bases between the two ends. Sequenced by immunoSEQ multiplex PCR; TCRdb stores in-frame clones only, minus some. Among some 68,000 clones listed, roughly 96% were seen once. Concerning this clone: What it binds is unknown.

This TCR was sampled from a man aged 18 to 29 in good health and CMV-seronegative. The V and J genes are TRBV5-5 and TRBJ1-1; D is uncertain. Sequencing was carried out using PBMCs. The CDR3 DNA is TGTGCCAGCAGCTTGGTCGGGACTGAAGCTTTCTTT. Its protein product is CASSLVGTEAFF.